This passage covers 20 T cell receptor beta chains from one sample sequenced in a study of blood T cells in healthy people across ages. A sample-barcoded 5' primer and a J-beta primer mix were used in a second PCR of roughly 7 to 11 cycles. MiXCR was run by TCRdb on the 5' RACE reads, yielding one entry per CDR3 protein. The repertoire holds hundreds of thousands of distinct CDR3 sequences, with around 54% as singletons. The source material was blood. Receptor source: a man aged 55 to 70 in good health.

The chain recombines TRBV12-3 or TRBV12-4 with TRBJ2-3, with 9 bases fitting TRBD2. The ends lost 5 bases at V and 5 bases at J; junction bases unmatched: 5. This CDR3 spans 14 amino acids. The CDR3 spells CASSRTSVVDTQYF. CDR3 nucleotide sequence: TGTGCCAGCAGTCGGACTAGCGTGGTAGATACGCAGTATTTT.

The chain recombines TRBV18 with TRBJ2-7; the D gene is possibly TRBD1 (6 bases). V was cut by 1 base and J by 7 bases, with 11 bases left in between. Germline V CDR1 and CDR2: KGHSH, LQKENI. This CDR3 has 13 residues. DNA for the CDR3: TGTGCCAGCTCACCACGAATCCAGGGGGAGCAGTACTTC. This sequence encodes CASSPRIQGEQYF.

The chain joins TRBV3-1 to TRBJ2-3, with unresolved D. V was trimmed by 2 bases and J by 2 bases, leaving 8 bases between them. The V gene's germline CDR1 is LGHDT and CDR2 YNNKEL (reference sequence). CDR3 size: 14 residues. CDR3: CASSQSRTTDTQYF. As DNA, the CDR3 is TGTGCCAGCAGCCAAAGCAGAACCACAGATACGCAGTATTTT.

This clonotype was picked up a small number of times. V is TRBV3-1 and J is TRBJ2-5; TRBD2 matches 8 bases. Per germline, CDR1 LGHDT and CDR2 YNNKEL (reference sequence). The V segment lost 0 bases and the J segment 1 base; nucleotides outside the gene matches: 7. This CDR3 region has 17 residues. CDR3 coding DNA: TGTGCCAGCAGCCAAGATTGGGGCGGGGGGTTCCAAGAGACCCAGTACTTC. Its protein is CASSQDWGGGFQETQYF.

This clonotype was observed many times. This chain uses TRBV29-1 with TRBJ2-6, with D perhaps matching TRBD1 (5 bases). Trimming took 6 bases from V and 0 from J, leaving 15 bases between them. Germline CDR1 reads SQVTM; CDR2 reads ANQGSEA. This CDR3 spans 16 amino acids. Here the CDR3 reads CSVKQGGRSGANVLTF. CDR3 coding DNA: TGCAGCGTAAAGCAGGGTGGGCGCTCTGGGGCCAACGTCCTGACTTTC.

This clonotype was detected only once. The chain couples TRBV6-5 to TRBJ2-1; 16 bases are shared with TRBD2. Germline values: CDR1 MNHEY, CDR2 SVGAGI. The CDR3 sequence is 16 residues long. Unmatched junction bases numbered 2, after V lost 7 bases and J lost 2 bases. CDR3 sequence (DNA): TGTGCCAGCACCGGGACTAGCGGGGGGGCCTACAATGAGCAGTTCTTC. Translation: CASTGTSGGAYNEQFF.

This chain connects TRBV5-4 to TRBJ2-2; 7 nucleotides match TRBD2. V trimming: 4 bases; J trimming: 5 bases; junction bases outside the gene matches: 11. The CDR3 extends over 16 amino acids. The germline gives CDR1 SGHNT, CDR2 YYREEE (reference sequence). The CDR3 sequence: CASSTERGMGTGELFF. DNA of the CDR3: TGTGCCAGCAGCACCGAGCGGGGAATGGGGACCGGGGAGCTGTTTTTT.

Details on this clonotype: Compared with germline, one end of the junction differs, possibly owing to a read error. The chain has TRBV20-1 and TRBJ1-6, with D perhaps matching TRBD1 (6 bases). The CDR3 totals 13 residues. Germline V lookup: CDR1 DFQATT, CDR2 SNEGSKA (reference sequence). As DNA, the CDR3 is TGCAGTACTAGAGAGGGGGGAAAGTCACCCCTCCACTTT. Its translation: CSTREGGKSPLHF.

The chain carries TRBV9 and TRBJ1-6; TRBD1 might be the D (6 bases). Trimming took off 0 bases at V and 9 bases at J, with 19 bases between the two ends. The CDR3 spans 17 residues. Germline CDR1 SGDLS, CDR2 YYNGEE. The CDR3 protein is CASSVVPTGSFGSPLHF. Here the CDR3 DNA reads TGTGCCAGCAGCGTAGTCCCGACAGGATCTTTTGGTTCACCCCTCCACTTT.

The rearrangement uses TRBV9 and TRBJ2-1, with a possible D match to TRBD1 (5 bases). The V gene's germline CDR1 is SGDLS and CDR2 YYNGEE. With 3 bases removed from V and 4 bases from J, the gap between germline ends came to 17 bases. The CDR3 is 16 residues long. The CDR3, as DNA: TGTGCCAGCAGCGAGGGGTGGGGAAAGGGTTACAATGAGCAGTTCTTC. This codes for CASSEGWGKGYNEQFF.

This chain uses TRBV20-1 with TRBJ1-1; the D gene is possibly TRBD1 (6 bases). Germline loops: CDR1 DFQATT, CDR2 SNEGSKA (reference sequence). Trimming took 6 bases from V and 0 from J, leaving 26 bases between them. The CDR3 extends over 18 amino acids. CDR3 loop: CSATPTRHRVDVNTEAFF. The CDR3 DNA reads TGCAGTGCAACCCCTACGCGGCACAGGGTGGATGTGAACACTGAAGCTTTCTTT.

The J gene is TRBJ2-5, the V gene TRBV4-1, with 8 bases aligning to TRBD1. The CDR3 totals 18 residues. V shed 3 bases and J 4 bases; nucleotides not matched to a gene: 16. Germline values: CDR1 MGHRA, CDR2 YSYEKL. CDR3 bases: TGCGCCAGCAGCCAGGGCCCCTCAATCAGGGGGCTTGTAGAGACCCAGTACTTC. It is translated as CASSQGPSIRGLVETQYF.

This clonotype was counted a few times. The chain links TRBV7-9 to TRBJ1-2; TRBD1 matches at 7 bases. CDR1 is SEHNR and CDR2 is FQNEAQ in the germline V gene (reference sequence). V lost 4 bases to trimming and J lost 3 bases; unmatched junction nucleotides: 8. This CDR3 has 15 residues. CDR3 DNA sequence: TGTGCCAGCAGCTCCTGGGACAGTGACTACTATGGCTACACCTTC. This translates into CASSSWDSDYYGYTF.

This clonotype is deemed medium-sized. The CDR3 DNA reads as TGCAGCGTGTCGGGACAGGGGACCGAGCAGTACTTC. It translates to CSVSGQGTEQYF. The V and J genes are TRBV29-1 and TRBJ2-7; 10 positions match TRBD1. The junction had 5 bases not matched to a gene; V was cut back by 6 bases and J by 6 bases. This CDR3 comprises 12 residues. CDR1 SQVTM and CDR2 ANQGSEA come from the germline V gene.

The CDR3 region has the DNA TGTGCCAGCCGGGTGGGGGTCTCGGCCTACGAGCAGTACTTC. The encoded protein is CASRVGVSAYEQYF. V gene TRBV5-5 combines with J gene TRBJ2-7, with D possibly called TRBD1 or TRBD2 (5 bases each). Per the germline V gene, CDR1 is SGHKS and CDR2 is YYEKEE (reference sequence). V lost 7 bases and J 2 bases, leaving 16 bases between the germline ends. The CDR3 runs to 14 residues.

This clonotype was observed once. The genes are TRBV28 and TRBJ1-2; tentative D call: TRBD1 (5 bases). Germline V lookup: CDR1 MDHEN, CDR2 SYDVKM. The V end lost 3 bases, the J end lost 5 bases, and 16 bases lay between the germline ends. The CDR3 consists of 15 residues. CDR3 protein: CASSLPGVRTYGYTF. The CDR3 bases are TGTGCCAGCAGTTTGCCGGGGGTGAGAACTTATGGCTACACCTTC.

The genes are TRBV2 and TRBJ2-3; D unresolved. The CDR3 covers 15 residues. Germline V gives CDR1 SNHLY, CDR2 FYNNEI. V dropped 6 bases and J dropped 6 bases, with 19 bases sitting between them. This CDR3 reads CASRLLSLRSDTQYF. The CDR3 DNA reads as TGTGCCAGCAGGTTACTCTCGCTCAGATCCGATACGCAGTATTTT.

In its sample, this clonotype was seen many times. The chain employs TRBV9 and TRBJ2-7; D call uncertain. Deletions cut 2 bases from V and 6 bases from J, with 12 bases between. The CDR3 extends over 13 amino acids. Germline-derived CDR1 and CDR2 are SGDLS and YYNGEE. CDR3 residues: CASSVGKKGEQYF. CDR3 DNA sequence: TGTGCCAGCAGCGTGGGGAAGAAAGGCGAGCAGTACTTC.

The V gene is TRBV12-3 or TRBV12-4, the J gene TRBJ2-3; the D is unclear. The CDR3 loop spans 12 amino acids. V lost 7 bases to trimming and J lost 3 bases, with 8 bases between them. The CDR3 region has the DNA TGTGCCAGCACCCGGAGAACAGATACGCAGTATTTT. Its translation is CASTRRTDTQYF.

The CDR3 bases are TGCAGTGCTAGCACCGGGACAGAAGTTCGTTTTAGGCAGTACTTC. Translating gives CSASTGTEVRFRQYF. V usage is TRBV20-1 and J usage is TRBJ2-5; 7 nucleotides agree with TRBD1. Germline V gene lookup returns CDR1 DFQATT and CDR2 SNEGSKA (reference sequence). CDR3 length: 15 residues. V gave up 3 bases and J gave up 11 bases; unmatched junction bases: 18.